A selection of T cell receptor beta chains follows, all from one sample in a study of identical twins. TCRdb reprocessed the 5' RACE reads via MiXCR and lists one record per CDR3 protein. The sample carries 550,000 to 800,000 distinct CDR3 sequences, under 8.5% recorded once. These same data were also listed under a study on yellow fever vaccine responses in identical twins.

Material: PBMCs. The receptors here all came from a woman in her late teens or twenties in good health. Each CDR3 is given with its conserved first and last residue. D genes are given only for firm matches. Clone size is shown for a subset of rows, as once, few, many or a class of expanded clone.

clone_size	v_call	d_call	j_call	cdr3_aa	cdr3_nt
.	TRBV6-2/TRBV6-3	.	TRBJ1-1	CASSRSRGSTEAFF	TGTGCCAGCAGTCGTTCCAGGGGAAGCACTGAAGCTTTCTTT
many	TRBV25-1	.	TRBJ1-6	CASSEAGPSPLHF	TGTGCCAGCAGTGAAGCCGGGCCTTCACCCCTCCACTTT
few	TRBV27	.	TRBJ2-3	CASSLVGNQDTQYF	TGTGCCAGCAGTTTAGTTGGGAATCAAGATACGCAGTATTTT
few	TRBV4-1	.	TRBJ1-6	CASSQDPVTSYNSPLHF	TGCGCCAGCAGCCAAGACCCGGTGACGTCCTATAATTCACCCCTCCACTTT
.	TRBV7-6	.	TRBJ2-7	CASSLGDWAGSTYEQYF	TGTGCCAGCAGCTTAGGAGATTGGGCCGGATCAACCTACGAGCAGTACTTC
few	TRBV5-1	.	TRBJ2-7	CASSITEALNSYEQYF	TGCGCCAGCAGTATAACGGAGGCCCTAAACTCCTACGAGCAGTACTTC
.	TRBV11-2	.	TRBJ2-7	CASRHRDGPYEQYF	TGTGCCAGCAGACACAGGGACGGCCCCTACGAGCAGTACTTC
few	TRBV6-2/TRBV6-3	TRBD2	TRBJ2-1	CASSSNSGRSSYNEQFF	TGTGCCAGCAGTTCTAATAGCGGGCGTAGCTCCTACAATGAGCAGTTCTTC
many	TRBV15	TRBD1	TRBJ1-4	CATSPTGNEKLFF	TGTGCCACCAGTCCGACAGGGAATGAAAAACTGTTTTTT
.	TRBV2	TRBD2	TRBJ2-5	CASTLLGLAPRETQYF	TGTGCCAGCACCCTTCTGGGACTAGCTCCCCGAGAGACCCAGTACTTC
few	TRBV6-5	TRBD1	TRBJ1-1	CASSYAWDREGIWTEAFF	TGTGCCAGCAGTTACGCCTGGGACAGGGAAGGGATATGGACTGAAGCTTTCTTT
many	TRBV4-1	TRBD1	TRBJ1-1	CASSAYRDREAEAFF	TGCGCCAGCAGCGCGTACCGGGACAGGGAAGCTGAAGCTTTCTTT
few	TRBV5-1	TRBD2	TRBJ2-1	CATTMRGDGYNEQFF	TGCGCCACCACCATGCGGGGGGATGGCTACAATGAGCAGTTCTTC
many	TRBV10-3	.	TRBJ1-1	CAIMMNTEAFF	TGTGCCATCATGATGAACACTGAAGCTTTCTTT
.	TRBV4-1	.	TRBJ2-7	CASSQVRAEYEQYF	TGCGCCAGCAGCCAAGTCAGGGCCGAATACGAGCAGTACTTC
many	TRBV5-1	TRBD1	TRBJ2-5	CASSNGQGTLQETQYF	TGCGCCAGCAGCAATGGACAGGGGACCCTCCAAGAGACCCAGTACTTC
many	TRBV28	TRBD1	TRBJ2-5	CASSPTGEETQYF	TGTGCCAGCAGCCCTACAGGGGAAGAGACCCAGTACTTC
few	TRBV27	TRBD1	TRBJ2-3	CASLDRGPPDTQYF	TGTGCCAGCCTCGACAGGGGGCCCCCAGATACGCAGTATTTT
.	TRBV7-9	.	TRBJ2-1	CASSSEASYNEQFF	TGTGCCAGCAGCTCGGAAGCCTCCTACAATGAGCAGTTCTTC
many	TRBV12-3/TRBV12-4	.	TRBJ1-5	CASSPRDIRQPQHF	TGTGCCAGCAGTCCCCGGGACATACGACAGCCCCAGCATTTT
many	TRBV12-3/TRBV12-4	TRBD2	TRBJ2-7	CASSLSGGRHYEQYF	TGTGCCAGCAGTTTATCGGGCGGGAGGCACTACGAGCAGTACTTC
.	TRBV25-1	.	TRBJ2-1	CASSGGLSSYNEQFF	TGTGCCAGCAGTGGGGGCTTGAGCTCCTACAATGAGCAGTTCTTC
few	TRBV29-1	TRBD1	TRBJ2-5	CSVEIGTGGPETQYF	TGCAGCGTTGAAATAGGGACAGGGGGCCCGGAGACCCAGTACTTC
many	TRBV5-5	.	TRBJ2-1	CASSLKGWGKGSYNEQFF	TGTGCCAGCAGCTTGAAGGGCTGGGGGAAGGGCTCCTACAATGAGCAGTTCTTC
.	TRBV10-3	TRBD1	TRBJ1-2	CAISWTGDGYTF	TGTGCCATCAGTTGGACAGGGGATGGCTACACCTTC
many	TRBV12-3/TRBV12-4	.	TRBJ1-6	CASRRTDRRSPLHF	TGTGCCAGCAGGCGGACAGACCGGCGGTCACCCCTCCACTTT
.	TRBV3-1	.	TRBJ1-1	CASSHSPGRLNTEAFF	TGTGCCAGCAGCCATAGCCCGGGACGGTTGAACACTGAAGCTTTCTTT
.	TRBV7-9	TRBD1	TRBJ1-2	CASSSLDRGTNYGYTF	TGTGCCAGCAGCTCTCTCGACAGGGGGACAAACTATGGCTACACCTTC
few	TRBV4-1	.	TRBJ1-1	CASSLGLGALEAFF	TGCGCCAGCAGCCTAGGTCTGGGGGCTTTGGAAGCTTTCTTT
few	TRBV27	TRBD2	TRBJ2-7	CASSLSGGLAGVWEQYF	TGTGCCAGCAGTTTATCGGGGGGACTAGCGGGAGTCTGGGAGCAGTACTTC
few	TRBV3-1	.	TRBJ2-1	CASSLTGSNEQFF	TGTGCCAGCAGCCTTACCGGGAGCAATGAGCAGTTCTTC
.	TRBV19	.	TRBJ1-5	CASSRPSSSNQPQHF	TGTGCCAGTAGTAGGCCCTCAAGTAGCAATCAGCCCCAGCATTTT
.	TRBV20-1	TRBD1	TRBJ2-1	CSAPGDRDNEQFF	TGCAGTGCCCCCGGGGACAGAGACAATGAGCAGTTCTTC
.	TRBV3-1	TRBD2	TRBJ2-1	CASSQKGKTLAGGYNEQFF	TGTGCCAGCAGCCAAAAAGGGAAGACTCTAGCGGGGGGTTACAATGAGCAGTTCTTC
.	TRBV12-3/TRBV12-4	TRBD2	TRBJ2-1	CTCSLVGTSGRAVNEQFF	TGTACCTGCAGTTTAGTCGGGACTAGCGGGAGGGCCGTCAATGAGCAGTTCTTC
.	TRBV20-1	TRBD2	TRBJ2-1	CCARVRGEVTYNEQFF	TGCTGTGCTAGGGTGCGGGGGGAAGTCACCTACAATGAGCAGTTCTTC
few	TRBV7-2	.	TRBJ1-5	CASMLTGGGQPQHF	TGTGCCAGCATGCTAACAGGAGGGGGTCAGCCCCAGCATTTT
few	TRBV12-3/TRBV12-4	.	TRBJ2-1	CASSLVSGHNEQFF	TGTGCCAGCAGTTTGGTTAGCGGTCACAATGAGCAGTTCTTC
.	TRBV5-8	.	TRBJ2-1	CASSPDRPGSYNEQFF	TGTGCCAGCAGCCCCGACAGGCCGGGCTCCTACAATGAGCAGTTCTTC
few	TRBV20-1	TRBD2	TRBJ2-2	CSARIAGGPSTGELFF	TGCAGTGCTAGGATAGCGGGGGGGCCTAGCACCGGGGAGCTGTTTTTT
few	TRBV2	.	TRBJ2-1	CASSELRKPDEQFF	TGTGCCAGCAGTGAACTACGGAAACCGGATGAGCAGTTCTTC
many	TRBV6-5	.	TRBJ1-2	CASSYNGVYGYTF	TGTGCCAGCAGTTACAATGGAGTCTATGGCTACACCTTC
many	TRBV27	.	TRBJ1-3	CASRLGNTIYF	TGTGCCAGCAGACTTGGAAACACCATATATTTT
.	TRBV7-3	TRBD2	TRBJ2-7	CASCFWIRSSGSHEQYF	TGTGCCAGCTGTTTTTGGATAAGGTCTAGCGGGAGTCACGAGCAGTACTTC
few	TRBV12-3/TRBV12-4	TRBD2	TRBJ2-1	CAISSGRPYNEQFF	TGTGCCATCTCTAGCGGGAGGCCCTACAATGAGCAGTTCTTC
.	TRBV11-2	.	TRBJ1-2	CASSLAVSSYGYTF	TGTGCCAGCAGCTTAGCTGTGTCTTCCTATGGCTACACCTTC
many	TRBV5-1	TRBD2	TRBJ2-1	CASSLAGTSGTHEQFF	TGCGCCAGCAGCTTGGCCGGGACTAGCGGGACCCATGAGCAGTTCTTC
.	TRBV29-1	TRBD2	TRBJ2-7	CSVELAGAEQYF	TGCAGCGTTGAACTAGCGGGAGCCGAGCAGTACTTC
few	TRBV6-6	.	TRBJ1-5	CASKGGNQPQHF	TGTGCCAGCAAGGGGGGCAATCAGCCCCAGCATTTT
few	TRBV9	.	TRBJ2-7	CASSVGNYEQYF	TGTGCCAGCAGCGTGGGGAACTACGAGCAGTACTTC
many	TRBV12-3/TRBV12-4	.	TRBJ2-5	CASRPGGRGQETQYF	TGTGCCAGCAGACCCGGGGGCAGGGGCCAAGAGACCCAGTACTTC
many	TRBV24-1	.	TRBJ2-2	CATSDLPGVNTGELFF	TGTGCCACCAGTGATTTGCCGGGAGTGAACACCGGGGAGCTGTTTTTT
many	TRBV5-6	TRBD1	TRBJ2-5	CASSYGTGRAQYF	TGTGCCAGCAGCTACGGGACAGGGAGGGCCCAGTACTTC
many	TRBV12-3/TRBV12-4	TRBD1	TRBJ1-1	CASIPQGRMNTEAFF	TGTGCCAGCATTCCACAGGGGCGTATGAACACTGAAGCTTTCTTT
many	TRBV5-1	TRBD2	TRBJ2-1	CASSLVAGGYNEQFF	TGTGCCAGCAGCTTAGTTGCGGGAGGGTACAATGAGCAGTTCTTC
many	TRBV27	.	TRBJ2-3	CASSPRRTGHTDTQYF	TGTGCCAGCAGTCCCCGAAGGACTGGGCACACAGATACGCAGTATTTT
many	TRBV15	.	TRBJ2-1	CATSREGGRWNEQFF	TGTGCCACCAGCAGAGAAGGGGGGCGCTGGAATGAGCAGTTCTTC